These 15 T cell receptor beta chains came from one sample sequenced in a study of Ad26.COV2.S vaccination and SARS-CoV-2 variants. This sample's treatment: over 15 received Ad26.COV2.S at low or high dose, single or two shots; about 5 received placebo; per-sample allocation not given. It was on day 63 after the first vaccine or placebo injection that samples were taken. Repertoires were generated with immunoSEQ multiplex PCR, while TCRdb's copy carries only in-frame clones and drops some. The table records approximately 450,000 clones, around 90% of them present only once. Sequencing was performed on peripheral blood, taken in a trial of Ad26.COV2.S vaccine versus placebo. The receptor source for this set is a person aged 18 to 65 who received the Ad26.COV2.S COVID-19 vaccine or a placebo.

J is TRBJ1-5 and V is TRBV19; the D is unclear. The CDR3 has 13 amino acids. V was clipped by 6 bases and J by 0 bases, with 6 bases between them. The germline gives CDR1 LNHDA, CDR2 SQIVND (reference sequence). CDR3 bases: TGTGCCAGTAGCTACGATAGCAATCAGCCCCAGCATTTT. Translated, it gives CASSYDSNQPQHF. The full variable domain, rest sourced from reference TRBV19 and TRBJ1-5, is DGGITQSPKYLFRKEGQNVTLSCEQNLNHDAMYWYRQDPGQGLRLIYYSQIVNDFQKGDIAEGYSVSREKKESFPLTVTSAQKNPTAFYLCASSYDSNQPQHFGDGTRLSIL.

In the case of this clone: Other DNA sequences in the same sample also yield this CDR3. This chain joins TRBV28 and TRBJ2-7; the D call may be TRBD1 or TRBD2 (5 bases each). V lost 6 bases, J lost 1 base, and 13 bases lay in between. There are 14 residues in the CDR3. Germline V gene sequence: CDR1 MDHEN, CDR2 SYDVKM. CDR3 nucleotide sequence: TGTGCCAGCAGCACCGGGACGGGGTCCTACGAGCAGTACTTC. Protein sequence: CASSTGTGSYEQYF.

The CDR3 DNA sequence: TGTGCCTGTACAGGGAGTCGCACTGAAGCTTTCTTT. Residues: CACTGSRTEAFF. V gene TRBV30 combines with J gene TRBJ1-1; tentative D call: TRBD1 (6 bases). Trimming removed 6 bases at V and 4 bases at J, with 12 bases between. The germline V gene has CDR1 GTSNPN and CDR2 SVGIG (reference sequence). CDR3 size: 12 residues.

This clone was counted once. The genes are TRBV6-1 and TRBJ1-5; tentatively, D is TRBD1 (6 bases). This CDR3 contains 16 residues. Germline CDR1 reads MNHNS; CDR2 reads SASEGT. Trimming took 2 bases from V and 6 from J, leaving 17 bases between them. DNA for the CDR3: TGTGCCAGCAGTGAATGGGCAGGGGTCTCAAGTCAGCCCCAGCATTTT. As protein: CASSEWAGVSSQPQHF.

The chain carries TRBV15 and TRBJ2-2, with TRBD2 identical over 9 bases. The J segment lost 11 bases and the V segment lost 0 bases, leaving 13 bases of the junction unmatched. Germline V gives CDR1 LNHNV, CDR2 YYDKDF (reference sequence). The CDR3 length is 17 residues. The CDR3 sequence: CATSRDYAGGPLGELFF. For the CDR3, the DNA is TGTGCCACCAGCAGAGATTATGCGGGAGGGCCTCTGGGAGAGCTGTTTTTT.

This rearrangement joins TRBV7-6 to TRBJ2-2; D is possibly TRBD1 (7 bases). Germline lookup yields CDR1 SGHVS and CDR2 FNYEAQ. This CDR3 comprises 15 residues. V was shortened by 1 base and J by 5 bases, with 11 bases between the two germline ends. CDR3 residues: CASSLVQGGTGELFF. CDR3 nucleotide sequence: TGTGCCAGCAGCTTAGTCCAGGGGGGAACCGGGGAGCTGTTTTTT.

The CDR3 loop is CASSPRGAGELFF. The CDR3 coding sequence is TGTGCCAGCAGTCCCCGAGGGGCCGGGGAGCTGTTTTTT. V usage is TRBV7-9 and J usage is TRBJ2-2; D is possibly TRBD1 or TRBD2 (5 bases each). The CDR3 runs 13 residues. CDR1 and CDR2 from the germline V gene are SEHNR and FQNEAQ (reference sequence). Deletions cut 6 bases from V and 6 bases from J, with 11 bases between.

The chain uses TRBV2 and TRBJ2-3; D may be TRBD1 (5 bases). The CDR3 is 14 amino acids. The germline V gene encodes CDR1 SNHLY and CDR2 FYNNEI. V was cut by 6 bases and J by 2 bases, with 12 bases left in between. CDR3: CASRNDRYTDTQYF. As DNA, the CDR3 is TGTGCCAGCAGAAATGACAGATACACAGATACGCAGTATTTT.

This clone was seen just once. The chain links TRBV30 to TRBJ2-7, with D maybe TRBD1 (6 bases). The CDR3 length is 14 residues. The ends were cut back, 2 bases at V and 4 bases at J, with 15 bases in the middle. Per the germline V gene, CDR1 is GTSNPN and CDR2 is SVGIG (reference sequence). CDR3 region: CAWSHPGRGYEQYF. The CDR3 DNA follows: TGTGCCTGGAGTCACCCCGGCAGGGGTTACGAGCAGTACTTC.

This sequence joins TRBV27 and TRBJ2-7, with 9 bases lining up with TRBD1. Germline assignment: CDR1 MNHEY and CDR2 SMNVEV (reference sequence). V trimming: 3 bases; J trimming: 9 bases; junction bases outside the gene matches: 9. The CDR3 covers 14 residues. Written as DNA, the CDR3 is TGTGCCAGCAGTTTGGGGGGACAGGGTCGCGCGCAGTACTTC. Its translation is CASSLGGQGRAQYF.

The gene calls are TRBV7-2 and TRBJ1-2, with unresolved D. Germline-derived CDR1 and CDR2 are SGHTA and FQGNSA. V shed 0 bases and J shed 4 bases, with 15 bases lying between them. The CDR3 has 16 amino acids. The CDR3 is CASSLALGELIYGYTF. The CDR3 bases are TGTGCCAGCAGCTTAGCGCTAGGAGAGCTGATCTATGGCTACACCTTC.

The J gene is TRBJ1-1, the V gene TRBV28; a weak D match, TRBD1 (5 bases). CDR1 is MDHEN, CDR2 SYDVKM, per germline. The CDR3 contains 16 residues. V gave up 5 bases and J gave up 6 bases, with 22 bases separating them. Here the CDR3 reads CASSLSGGGNKAEAFF. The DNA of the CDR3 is TGTGCCAGCAGTCTATCTGGGGGGGGTAATAAGGCTGAAGCTTTCTTT.

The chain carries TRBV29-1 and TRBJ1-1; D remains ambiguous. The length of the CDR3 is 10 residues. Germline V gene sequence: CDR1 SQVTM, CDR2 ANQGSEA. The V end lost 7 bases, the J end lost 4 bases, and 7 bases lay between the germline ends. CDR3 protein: CSGVSTEAFF. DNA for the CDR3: TGCAGCGGGGTCTCCACTGAAGCTTTCTTT.

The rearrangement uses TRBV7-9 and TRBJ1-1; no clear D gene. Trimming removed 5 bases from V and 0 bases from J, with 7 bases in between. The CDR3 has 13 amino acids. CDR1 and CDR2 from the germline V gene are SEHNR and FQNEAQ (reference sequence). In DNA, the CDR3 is TGTGCCAGCAGCCGGGAAATGAACACTGAAGCTTTCTTT. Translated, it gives CASSREMNTEAFF.

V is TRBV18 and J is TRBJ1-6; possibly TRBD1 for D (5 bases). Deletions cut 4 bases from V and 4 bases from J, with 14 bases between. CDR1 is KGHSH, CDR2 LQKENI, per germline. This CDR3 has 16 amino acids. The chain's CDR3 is CASSQQVHGYNSPLHF. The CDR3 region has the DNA TGTGCCAGCTCACAACAGGTACACGGGTATAATTCACCCCTCCACTTT.